The T cell receptor (beta chain) described here comes from a study of neurological immune-mediated disorders. Germline assignment: CDR1 MGHRA and CDR2 YSYEKL. V shed 0 bases and J shed 0 bases, with 6 bases lying between them. The CDR3 is 16 residues long. This clonotype was counted at least ten times. From the 5' RACE reads, TCRdb called clonotypes with MiXCR, one entry per CDR3 protein. Of tens of thousands of distinct CDR3 sequences listed, about 12% are singletons. This clonotype originated in a female donor in good health. Sequencing used PBMCs. The chain is built from TRBV4-1 and TRBJ2-6; D remains unclear. The CDR3 here is CASSQDLNSGANVLTF. CDR3 coding DNA: TGCGCCAGCAGCCAAGATCTGAACTCTGGGGCCAACGTCCTGACTTTC.